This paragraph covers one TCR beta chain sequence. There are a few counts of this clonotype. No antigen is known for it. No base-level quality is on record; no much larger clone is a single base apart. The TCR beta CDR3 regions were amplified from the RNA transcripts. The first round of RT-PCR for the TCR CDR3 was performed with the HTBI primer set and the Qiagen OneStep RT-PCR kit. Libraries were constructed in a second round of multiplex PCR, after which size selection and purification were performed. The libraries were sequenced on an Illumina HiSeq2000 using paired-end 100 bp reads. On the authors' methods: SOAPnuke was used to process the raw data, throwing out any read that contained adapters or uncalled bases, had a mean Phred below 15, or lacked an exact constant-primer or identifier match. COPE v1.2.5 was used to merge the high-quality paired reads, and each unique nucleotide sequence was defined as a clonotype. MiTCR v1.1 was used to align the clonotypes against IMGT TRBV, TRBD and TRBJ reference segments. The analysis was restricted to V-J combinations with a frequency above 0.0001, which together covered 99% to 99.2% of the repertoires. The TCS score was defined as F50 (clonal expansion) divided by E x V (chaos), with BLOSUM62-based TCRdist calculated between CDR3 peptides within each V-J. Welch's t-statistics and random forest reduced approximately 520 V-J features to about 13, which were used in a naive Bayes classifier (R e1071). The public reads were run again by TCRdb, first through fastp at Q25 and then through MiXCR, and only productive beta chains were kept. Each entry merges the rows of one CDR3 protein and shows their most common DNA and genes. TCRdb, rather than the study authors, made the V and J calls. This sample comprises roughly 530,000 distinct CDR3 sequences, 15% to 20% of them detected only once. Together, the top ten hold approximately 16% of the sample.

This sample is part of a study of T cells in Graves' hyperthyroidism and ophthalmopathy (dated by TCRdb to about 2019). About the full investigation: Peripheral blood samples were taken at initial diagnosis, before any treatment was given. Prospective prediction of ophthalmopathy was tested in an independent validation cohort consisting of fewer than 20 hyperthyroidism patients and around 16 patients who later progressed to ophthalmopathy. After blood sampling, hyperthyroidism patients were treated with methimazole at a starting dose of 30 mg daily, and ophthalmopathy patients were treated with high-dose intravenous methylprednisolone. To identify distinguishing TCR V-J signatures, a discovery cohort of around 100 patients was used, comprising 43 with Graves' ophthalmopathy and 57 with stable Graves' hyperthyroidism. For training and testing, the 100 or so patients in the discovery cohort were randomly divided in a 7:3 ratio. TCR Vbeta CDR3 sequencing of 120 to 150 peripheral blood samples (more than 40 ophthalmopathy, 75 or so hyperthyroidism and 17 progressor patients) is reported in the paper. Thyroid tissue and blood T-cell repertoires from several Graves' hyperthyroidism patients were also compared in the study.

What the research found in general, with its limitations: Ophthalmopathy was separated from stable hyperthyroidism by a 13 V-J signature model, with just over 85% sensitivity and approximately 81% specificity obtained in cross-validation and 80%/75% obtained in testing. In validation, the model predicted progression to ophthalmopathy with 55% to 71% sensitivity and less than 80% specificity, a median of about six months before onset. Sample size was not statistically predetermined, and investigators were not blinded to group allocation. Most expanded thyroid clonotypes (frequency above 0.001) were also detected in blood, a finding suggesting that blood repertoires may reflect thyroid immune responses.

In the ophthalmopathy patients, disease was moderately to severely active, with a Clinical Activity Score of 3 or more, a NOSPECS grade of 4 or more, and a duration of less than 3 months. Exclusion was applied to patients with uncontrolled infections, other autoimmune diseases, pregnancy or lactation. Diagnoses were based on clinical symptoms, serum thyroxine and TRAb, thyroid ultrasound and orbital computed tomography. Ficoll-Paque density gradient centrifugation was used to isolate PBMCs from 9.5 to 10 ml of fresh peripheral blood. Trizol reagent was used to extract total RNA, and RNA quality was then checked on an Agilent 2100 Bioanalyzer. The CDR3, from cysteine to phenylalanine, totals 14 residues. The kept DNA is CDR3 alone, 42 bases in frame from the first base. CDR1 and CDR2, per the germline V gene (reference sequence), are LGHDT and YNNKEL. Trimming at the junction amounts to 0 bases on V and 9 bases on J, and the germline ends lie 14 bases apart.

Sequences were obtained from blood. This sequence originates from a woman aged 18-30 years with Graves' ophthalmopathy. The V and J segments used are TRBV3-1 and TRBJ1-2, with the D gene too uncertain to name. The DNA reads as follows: TGTGCCAGCAGCCAAGATAGTGGAGGGATCAGCTACACCTTC. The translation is CASSQDSGGISYTF.